These T cell receptor beta chains were read from a single sample in a study of cytomegalovirus exposure and HLA in healthy donors. Profiling relied on immunoSEQ multiplex PCR, and the TCRdb table lists in-frame clones only, not all of them. The sample has some 150,000 clones; about four fifths are singletons. The sample was PBMCs. These receptors came from a man aged 45 to 65 in good health and CMV-seropositive. The CDR3 runs from the conserved cysteine through the conserved F or W. D genes are given only for firm matches. Rows may omit the clone size; those that give it use once, few, many or a size class.

>13|few|TRBV2|-|TRBJ1-5
CASSGYSNQPQHF
TGTGCCAGCAGTGGCTATAGCAATCAGCCCCAGCATTTT
>16|-|TRBV27|TRBD1|TRBJ2-3
CASSAGRRGLTDTQYF
TGTGCCAGCAGCGCTGGCCGCAGGGGGCTAACAGATACGCAGTATTTT
>14|-|TRBV5-1|-|TRBJ1-2
CASSFSAGDGGYTF
TGCGCCAGCAGCTTTAGCGCAGGGGACGGTGGCTACACCTTC
>14|-|TRBV5-1|-|TRBJ2-1
CASSLTYNRDEQFF
TGCGCCAGCAGCTTGACCTATAATCGGGATGAGCAGTTCTTC
>13|-|TRBV9|-|TRBJ2-1
CASSFGQYNEQFF
TGTGCCAGCAGCTTCGGACAGTACAATGAGCAGTTCTTC
>15|-|TRBV28|TRBD2|TRBJ2-1
CASRIPSGSYNEQFF
TGTGCCAGCAGGATACCTAGCGGAAGCTACAATGAGCAGTTCTTC
>15|once|TRBV9|-|TRBJ2-3
CASSVRTSPPDTQYF
TGTGCCAGCAGCGTCCGAACTAGTCCCCCAGATACGCAGTATTTT
>11|-|TRBV20-1|TRBD2|TRBJ2-7
CSARDGRGQYF
TGCAGTGCTAGAGACGGGAGGGGGCAGTACTTC
>16|-|TRBV4-1|-|TRBJ1-5
CASSQDGLGGNQPQHF
TGCGCCAGCAGCCAAGACGGCCTCGGGGGCAATCAGCCCCAGCATTTT
>19|-|TRBV19|TRBD2|TRBJ2-2
CASSILGLAGGGTTGELFF
TGTGCCAGTAGTATCCTGGGACTAGCGGGAGGGGGGACCACCGGGGAGCTGTTTTTT
>16|-|TRBV28|TRBD1|TRBJ1-4
CASSPLSGTEVEKLFF
TGTGCCAGCAGTCCACTCTCCGGGACAGAGGTTGAAAAACTGTTTTTT
>15|-|TRBV5-4|-|TRBJ2-7
CASSSPRGGGYEQYF
TGTGCCAGCAGCTCCCCCCGGGGAGGGGGCTACGAGCAGTACTTC
>14|once|TRBV28|TRBD1|TRBJ1-5
CASTRTGGGQPQHF
TGTGCCAGCACCCGGACAGGGGGAGGTCAGCCCCAGCATTTT
>14|few|TRBV5-4|TRBD2|TRBJ2-7
CASSLGLAVYEQYF
TGTGCCAGCAGCTTGGGACTAGCGGTCTACGAGCAGTACTTC
>16|once|TRBV11-1|TRBD1|TRBJ2-1
CASSARQGVTYNEQFF
TGTGCCAGCAGCGCCAGACAGGGAGTGACCTACAATGAGCAGTTCTTC
>15|-|TRBV7-9|-|TRBJ1-2
CASSLSFGGDDGYTF
TGTGCCAGCAGCTTATCCTTTGGGGGGGACGATGGCTACACCTTC
>14|-|TRBV27|-|TRBJ2-7
CASRVSGVPYEQYF
TGTGCCAGCAGGGTTAGCGGAGTGCCCTACGAGCAGTACTTC
>17|-|TRBV28|TRBD2|TRBJ2-5
CASSFGTSGRGQETQYF
TGTGCCAGCAGTTTCGGGACTAGCGGGAGAGGGCAAGAGACCCAGTACTTC
>12|-|TRBV6-1|-|TRBJ1-5
CASSTGNQPQHF
TGTGCCAGCAGCACAGGGAATCAGCCCCAGCATTTT
>19|-|TRBV6-1|-|TRBJ2-1
CASSVQFLGLRDSVNEQFF
TGTGCCAGCAGTGTTCAATTTCTGGGGTTGCGGGACAGCGTCAATGAGCAGTTCTTC
>11|-|TRBV6-5|-|TRBJ2-7
CASNQGSEQYF
TGTGCCAGCAACCAGGGGTCGGAGCAGTACTTC
>15|-|TRBV14|TRBD1|TRBJ2-7
CASSQGGQLAYEQYF
TGTGCCAGCAGCCAAGGGGGACAGCTAGCCTACGAGCAGTACTTC
>14|-|TRBV2|TRBD1|TRBJ1-4
CASMTTGAGEKLFF
TGTGCCAGCATGACGACAGGGGCGGGGGAAAAACTGTTTTTT
>19|-|TRBV7-3|TRBD2|TRBJ2-4
CASSLIRGTSGSGKNIQYF
TGTGCCAGCAGCTTAATCAGGGGAACTAGCGGGAGTGGCAAAAACATTCAGTACTTC
>13|-|TRBV7-2|-|TRBJ1-4
CASSLGSNEKLFF
TGTGCCAGCAGCTTAGGGTCTAACGAAAAACTGTTTTTT
>14|-|TRBV9|TRBD2|TRBJ2-1
CASSTQLAGGEQFF
TGTGCCAGCAGCACCCAATTAGCGGGAGGTGAGCAGTTCTTC
>16|-|TRBV10-3|-|TRBJ1-2
CAISGSREGRMEGYTF
TGTGCCATCAGTGGTAGTCGGGAGGGGCGGATGGAGGGCTACACCTTC
>17|-|TRBV2|TRBD2|TRBJ2-3
CASRPKGLAGGTDTQYF
TGTGCCAGCAGACCCAAAGGACTAGCGGGAGGAACAGATACGCAGTATTTT
>13|-|TRBV19|-|TRBJ2-5
CASSSLFQETQYF
TGTGCCAGTAGTAGTTTATTCCAAGAGACCCAGTACTTC
>13|-|TRBV2|-|TRBJ2-7
CASREDLSYEQYF
TGTGCCAGCCGAGAAGATTTATCCTACGAGCAGTACTTC
>16|-|TRBV18|-|TRBJ1-3
CASSLSSTGAGNTIYF
TGTGCCAGCTCCCTTAGTTCGACCGGAGCTGGAAACACCATATATTTT
>11|-|TRBV6-5|TRBD1|TRBJ1-2
CASSRQGDYTF
TGTGCCAGCAGCCGACAGGGAGACTACACCTTC
>17|once|TRBV28|-|TRBJ1-4
CASREALGGRANEKLFF
TGTGCCAGCAGAGAGGCCTTAGGGGGGAGGGCTAATGAAAAACTGTTTTTT
>11|few|TRBV5-4|-|TRBJ2-7
CASSLSGEQYF
TGTGCCAGCAGCTTATCCGGTGAGCAGTACTTC
>16|-|TRBV19|TRBD1|TRBJ2-7
CASSIAPWTGGGEQYF
TGTGCCAGTAGTATAGCCCCCTGGACAGGGGGCGGCGAGCAGTACTTC
>14|-|TRBV5-1|-|TRBJ2-1
CASSLQSWANEQFF
TGCGCCAGCAGCCTTCAGTCGTGGGCCAATGAGCAGTTCTTC
>14|-|TRBV7-2|-|TRBJ1-4
CASSLDRVNEKLFF
TGTGCCAGCAGCTTAGACAGGGTGAATGAAAAACTGTTTTTT
>15|-|TRBV15|-|TRBJ2-1
CATSRGDRYNLGQFF
TGTGCCACCAGCAGGGGAGACAGGTATAATCTTGGACAGTTCTTC
>15|-|TRBV27|-|TRBJ2-1
CASSLAGSSYNEQFF
TGTGCCAGCAGTTTGGCCGGGAGCTCCTACAATGAGCAGTTCTTC
>14|-|TRBV28|-|TRBJ1-2
CASSFSGASYGYTF
TGTGCCAGCAGTTTCTCAGGGGCCTCCTATGGCTACACCTTC
>18|-|TRBV7-2|TRBD2|TRBJ2-3
CASSLGTSGRRVGDTQYF
TGTGCCAGCAGCTTAGGGACTAGCGGGAGGAGAGTCGGAGATACGCAGTATTTT
>13|-|TRBV30|TRBD1|TRBJ1-6
CAWRTGNHSPLHF
TGTGCCTGGAGGACAGGGAACCATTCACCCCTCCACTTT
>17|once|TRBV28|TRBD2|TRBJ2-7
CASSLLSTREVSYEQYF
TGTGCCAGCAGTTTATTAAGCACCCGGGAGGTTTCCTACGAGCAGTACTTC
>15|few|TRBV27|-|TRBJ2-1
CASSLSRFSFHEQFF
TGTGCCAGCAGTTTATCGCGGTTTAGCTTCCATGAGCAGTTCTTC
>13|-|TRBV15|-|TRBJ2-5
CATSRDLPETQYF
TGTGCCACCAGCAGAGATCTCCCAGAGACCCAGTACTTC
>14|-|TRBV30|TRBD1|TRBJ1-4
CAWSAGQYNEKLFF
TGTGCCTGGAGTGCGGGACAGTATAATGAAAAACTGTTTTTT
>13|-|TRBV6-1|-|TRBJ2-7
CASSDTGSYEQYF
TGTGCCAGCAGTGATACAGGGTCCTACGAGCAGTACTTC
>15|-|TRBV5-1|TRBD2|TRBJ2-3
CASSLGTSLTDTQYF
TGCGCCAGCAGCCTCGGGACTAGCCTCACAGATACGCAGTATTTT
>14|-|TRBV14|-|TRBJ2-1
CASSHLNRDNEQFF
TGTGCCAGCAGCCATCTAAATCGCGACAATGAGCAGTTCTTC
>14|-|TRBV5-1|-|TRBJ2-3
CASSLEAGTDTQYF
TGCGCCAGCAGCTTGGAAGCCGGCACAGATACGCAGTATTTT
>16|-|TRBV18|TRBD1|TRBJ1-4
CASSPQGVATNEKLFF
TGTGCCAGCTCACCCCAGGGGGTCGCAACTAATGAAAAACTGTTTTTT
>15|few|TRBV9|-|TRBJ1-1
CASSVGERGYTEAFF
TGTGCCAGCAGCGTAGGGGAACGGGGTTACACTGAAGCTTTCTTT
>13|-|TRBV5-1|-|TRBJ2-1
CASSLDSYNEQFF
TGCGCCAGCAGCTTGGACAGCTACAATGAGCAGTTCTTC
>13|-|TRBV2|TRBD2|TRBJ2-7
CASSSGSSYEQYF
TGTGCCAGCAGTAGCGGGAGCTCCTACGAGCAGTACTTC